The 16 T cell receptor beta chains given below trace back to one sample, sequenced in a study of chemoradiotherapy in HPV16-positive cancers. Only in-frame clones appear in the TCRdb table, and some are missing; sequencing was by immunoSEQ multiplex PCR. The sample shows about 3,300 clones, around 88% of them seen only once. The input for sequencing was tumor tissue, taken from a patient who underwent chemoradiotherapy. The receptors come from a human donor with HPV-associated anogenital cancer.

The chain recombines TRBV2 with TRBJ1-5; 9 positions match TRBD1. Germline lookup yields CDR1 SNHLY and CDR2 FYNNEI. V shed 6 bases and J 5 bases; nucleotides not matched to a gene: 2. The CDR3 is made up of 13 amino acids. In DNA, the CDR3 is TGTGCCAGCAGAAGGACAGGGGATCAGCCCCAGCATTTT. As protein: CASRRTGDQPQHF.

V and J are TRBV5-1 and TRBJ1-1; 7 bases are shared with TRBD1. CDR1 is SGHRS, CDR2 YFSETQ, per germline. The CDR3 covers 14 residues. The trim removed 2 bases at V and 6 bases at J, leaving 7 bases unmatched. CDR3 sequence: CASSLSQGVAEAFF. The CDR3 region has the DNA TGCGCCAGCAGCTTAAGCCAGGGGGTAGCTGAAGCTTTCTTT.

The chain joins TRBV6-5 to TRBJ1-2; 9 nucleotides match TRBD1. Germline-derived CDR1 and CDR2 are MNHEY and SVGAGI. V lost 6 bases, J lost 6 bases, and 5 bases stayed unmatched. The CDR3 runs to 13 residues. The CDR3 region has the DNA TGTGCCAGCAGGGACAGGGGACTCCATGGCTACACCTTC. Its translation: CASRDRGLHGYTF.

With respect to this clone: Distinct nucleotide sequences in the sample also encode this CDR3. The chain carries TRBV9 and TRBJ1-1; D remains ambiguous. This CDR3 region has 13 residues. CDR1 is SGDLS and CDR2 is YYNGEE in the germline V gene. V lost 2 bases to trimming and J lost 5 bases, with 10 bases between them. Written as DNA, the CDR3 is TGTGCCAGCAGCGTTTCGACGGGGACTGAAGCTTTCTTT. Translating gives CASSVSTGTEAFF.

J is TRBJ1-1 and V is TRBV6-1; perhaps TRBD1 as D (5 bases). The CDR3 is 15 residues long. Germline V gene sequence: CDR1 MNHNS, CDR2 SASEGT. Trimming left V 3 bases short and J 3 bases short, with 14 bases between. CDR3 amino acids: CASSDQGRLDTEAFF. Here the CDR3 DNA reads TGTGCCAGCAGTGACCAGGGCAGGTTGGACACTGAAGCTTTCTTT.

This clone was observed a single time. The V and J genes are TRBV4-1 and TRBJ2-7, with D tentatively TRBD1 (6 bases). The CDR3 covers 13 residues. V lost 3 bases to trimming and J lost 4 bases, with 10 bases between them. The germline V gene has CDR1 MGHRA and CDR2 YSYEKL. This CDR3 reads CASSHLQGYEQYF. For the CDR3, the DNA is TGCGCCAGCAGCCACCTTCAGGGGTACGAGCAGTACTTC.

This clone was seen only once. The CDR3: CASSQDVSDAGYEQYF. The CDR3 DNA is TGCGCCAGCAGCCAAGATGTGTCAGACGCTGGGTACGAGCAGTACTTC. V is TRBV4-3 and J is TRBJ2-5; no reliable D call. Gene TRBJ2-7 matches the end of the DNA better, so the J call may be wrong. Germline values: CDR1 LGHNA, CDR2 YSLEER. This CDR3 comprises 16 residues.

The V call is TRBV5-4, the J call TRBJ2-2, with D possibly being TRBD1 or TRBD2 (5 bases each). V lost 3 bases and J lost 5, with 11 bases in between. The length of the CDR3 is 14 residues. Germline CDR1 SGHNT, CDR2 YYREEE (reference sequence). The CDR3 spells CASSSGTPTGELFF. The CDR3 DNA sequence: TGTGCCAGCAGCTCGGGGACCCCTACCGGGGAGCTGTTTTTT.

This rearrangement joins TRBV7-3 to TRBJ2-1, with D possibly TRBD1 on 5 matching bases. The CDR3 consists of 14 residues. V lost 1 base to trimming and J lost 10 bases, with 14 bases between them. Germline values: CDR1 SGHTA, CDR2 FQGTGA. CDR3 in amino acids: CASSLIPRSGEQFF. CDR3 DNA sequence: TGTGCCAGCAGCTTAATTCCCCGGTCAGGGGAGCAGTTCTTC.

The rearrangement joins TRBV7-3 to TRBJ1-3; 7 nucleotides match TRBD1. Germline V gene lookup returns CDR1 SGHTA and CDR2 FQGTGA. J was trimmed by 2 bases and V by 1 base; bases with no gene match: 5. The CDR3 runs 16 residues. Here the CDR3 reads CASSLRGGSPGNTIYF. CDR3 sequence (DNA): TGTGCCAGCAGCTTAAGAGGGGGCTCGCCTGGAAACACCATATATTTT. Full variable domain (outside the CDR3, taken from reference TRBV7-3 and TRBJ1-3): GAGVSQTPSNKVTEKGKYVELRCDPISGHTALYWYRQSLGQGPEFLIYFQGTGAADDSGLPNDRFFAVRPEGSVSTLKIQRTERGDSAVYLCASSLRGGSPGNTIYFGEGSWLTVV.

The chain links TRBV7-3 to TRBJ1-1; 8 positions match TRBD1. Germline trimming cut 5 bases from V and 1 base from J; bases unmatched to any gene: 3. In germline, CDR1 is SGHTA, CDR2 FQGTGA. CDR3 size: 14 residues. The CDR3 DNA reads as TGTGCCAGCAGCCAAGGGACAGGGAACACTGAAGCTTTCTTT. Translating gives CASSQGTGNTEAFF.

This clone was found a few times. This rearrangement joins TRBV19 to TRBJ1-1; D is uncertain. Deletions cut 3 bases from V and 2 bases from J, with 13 bases between. Germline V CDR1 and CDR2: LNHDA, SQIVND (reference sequence). The CDR3 extends over 15 amino acids. CDR3 loop: CASSINGGLNTEAFF. CDR3 sequence (DNA): TGTGCCAGTAGTATCAATGGAGGCCTAAACACTGAAGCTTTCTTT.

The chain recombines TRBV5-6 with TRBJ1-2; 8 nucleotides match TRBD1. The CDR3 runs to 15 residues. Looked up from germline, CDR1 is SGHDT and CDR2 is YYEEEE. The V gene end was trimmed by 4 bases and the J gene end by 7 bases; junction bases not matched to a gene: 12. The CDR3 DNA is TGTGCCAGCAGCCCGAAGTCTGCAGGGGGCTTTGGCTACACCTTC. This encodes CASSPKSAGGFGYTF.

The CDR3: CASSLTRQYQETQYF. The DNA for the CDR3 is TGTGCCAGCAGCTTAACAAGACAGTACCAAGAGACCCAGTACTTC. The chain carries TRBV7-9 and TRBJ2-5, with D possibly TRBD1 on 5 matching bases. The CDR3 is made up of 15 amino acids. V was pared by 2 bases and J by 0 bases, with 10 bases between. Germline V gene sequence: CDR1 SEHNR, CDR2 FQNEAQ (reference sequence).

This clone showed up just a few times. The genes are TRBV10-3 and TRBJ1-1; a possible D gene is TRBD1 (6 bases). Per the germline V gene, CDR1 is ENHRY and CDR2 is SYGVKD. This CDR3 spans 15 amino acids. V was clipped by 5 bases and J by 5 bases, with 18 bases between them. The CDR3, as DNA: TGTGCCATCAGTTCCGACGGGGGGCAGGAAACTGAAGCTTTCTTT. Its protein product is CAISSDGGQETEAFF.

V gene TRBV2 combines with J gene TRBJ2-4, with D perhaps assigned TRBD1 or TRBD2 (5 bases each). The CDR3 spans 12 residues. Trimming stripped 4 bases from V and 7 bases from J, with 8 bases between. Germline V lookup: CDR1 SNHLY, CDR2 FYNNEI. CDR3 bases: TGTGCCAGCAGTGGGGACCCGAACATTCAGTACTTC. Amino acids: CASSGDPNIQYF.